Listed below are T cell receptor beta chains from one sample, sequenced in a study of blood T cell repertoires in COVID-19. Assay used: immunoSEQ multiplex PCR; TCRdb lists only in-frame clones, some missing. In the table there are over 45,000 clones, around 82% of which are singletons. The sequenced material came from peripheral blood. Every receptor here comes from a man aged 40-49 years with acute or convalescent COVID-19. Each CDR3 is given with its conserved first and last residue. The D gene is left open where the match is weak. Clone sizes are given selectively: once, few, many, or a class where the clone is expanded.

d_gene	abundance	v_gene	j_gene	CDR3aa	CDR3nt
-	-	TRBV27	TRBJ2-2	CASSLSSGRPGELFF	TGTGCCAGCAGTTTATCTTCAGGGAGGCCCGGGGAGCTGTTTTTT
-	few	TRBV5-1	TRBJ2-5	CASSLGDRLDRETQYF	TGCGCCAGCAGCTTGGGTGACAGGCTTGATAGGGAGACCCAGTACTTC
TRBD2	-	TRBV11-3	TRBJ2-3	CASSPGTSGGAVADTQYF	TGTGCCAGCAGCCCAGGGACTAGCGGGGGGGCCGTAGCAGATACGCAGTATTTT
-	-	TRBV6-2/TRBV6-3	TRBJ1-3	CASSRTGASGNTIYF	TGTGCCAGCAGCCGTACAGGAGCCTCTGGAAACACCATATATTTT
-	few	TRBV28	TRBJ2-7	CASSSPSRGRYEQYF	TGTGCCAGCAGCTCACCGAGCAGGGGACGGTACGAGCAGTACTTC
-	-	TRBV6-5	TRBJ1-2	CASSYSGGTIYGYTF	TGTGCCAGCAGTTACTCGGGGGGAACAATATATGGCTACACCTTC
TRBD1	once	TRBV6-4	TRBJ1-2	CASSRTGLEGYTF	TGTGCCAGCAGTCGGACAGGGCTTGAGGGCTACACCTTC
-	-	TRBV3-1/TRBV3-2	TRBJ1-3	CASSPKRKDRRNTIYF	TGTGCCAGCAGCCCCAAGCGGAAGGACAGACGAAACACCATATATTTT
TRBD1	once	TRBV28	TRBJ2-7	CASSSRGTGGEQYF	TGTGCCAGCAGTTCCCGCGGGACAGGGGGCGAGCAGTACTTC
-	-	TRBV10-1	TRBJ2-1	CASSSPGVGGNEQFF	TGCGCCAGCTCATCCCCAGGGGTAGGGGGCAATGAGCAGTTCTTC
-	-	TRBV5-1	TRBJ2-3	CASSLGTQISTDTQYF	TGCGCCAGCAGCTTGGGGACACAGATTTCCACAGATACGCAGTATTTT
-	-	TRBV1	TRBJ2-3	CTSSQYREFTDTQYF	TGCACCAGCAGCCAATACAGGGAGTTTACAGATACGCAGTATTTT
-	-	TRBV15	TRBJ1-2	CATSRGGAVYGYTF	TGTGCCACCAGCAGAGGGGGAGCTGTCTATGGCTACACCTTC
-	-	TRBV7-9	TRBJ1-4	CASSLSATNEKLFF	TGTGCCAGCAGCTTATCAGCAACTAATGAAAAACTGTTTTTT
-	-	TRBV4-1	TRBJ2-5	CASSQGVGTGETQYF	TGCGCCAGCAGCCAAGGAGTAGGGACTGGGGAGACCCAGTACTTC
-	-	TRBV7-2	TRBJ2-5	CASSSRQAGETQYF	TGTGCCAGCAGCTCGCGGCAGGCGGGGGAGACCCAGTACTTC
-	-	TRBV4-2	TRBJ1-1	CASRAGGFF	TGTGCCAGCCGAGCGGGGGGTTTCTTT
TRBD1	-	TRBV5-5	TRBJ1-2	CASSSGLGQGAYGYTF	TGTGCCAGCAGCTCGGGCTTAGGGCAGGGGGCCTATGGCTACACCTTC
-	-	TRBV6-5	TRBJ2-3	CASSYSNRGDTQYF	TGTGCCAGCAGTTACTCGAATAGGGGAGATACGCAGTATTTT
-	-	TRBV30	TRBJ2-3	CAWRQYTDTQYF	TGTGCCTGGAGGCAGTACACAGATACGCAGTATTTT
TRBD1	-	TRBV5-4	TRBJ1-2	CASSFQRQRQGTYTF	TGTGCCAGCAGCTTCCAGCGACAGCGACAGGGGACCTACACCTTC
-	-	TRBV5-5	TRBJ2-1	CASSLGSYNEQFF	TGTGCCAGCAGCTTGGGCAGTTACAATGAGCAGTTCTTC
-	-	TRBV24-1	TRBJ1-1	CATSRGTEAFF	TGTGCCACCTCTAGGGGCACTGAAGCTTTCTTT
TRBD1	once	TRBV7-2	TRBJ2-7	CASSLDWDRGLSAYEQYF	TGTGCCAGCAGCTTAGATTGGGACAGGGGGCTATCCGCCTACGAGCAGTACTTC
TRBD2	-	TRBV7-2	TRBJ2-5	CASSLNSGGQETQYF	TGTGCCAGCAGCTTAAATAGCGGGGGCCAAGAGACCCAGTACTTC
TRBD2	-	TRBV5-1	TRBJ2-1	CASSLGVAGPYHEQFF	TGCGCCAGCAGCTTGGGGGTAGCGGGGCCGTACCATGAGCAGTTCTTC
-	-	TRBV3-1/TRBV3-2	TRBJ1-4	CASSQTFGEKLFF	TGTGCCAGCAGCCAGACTTTCGGTGAAAAACTGTTTTTT
TRBD1	-	TRBV23-1	TRBJ1-2	CASSPTTGIWYGYTF	TGCGCCAGCAGTCCCACGACAGGGATTTGGTATGGCTACACCTTC
-	-	TRBV2	TRBJ1-2	CASVRIGTLYGYTF	TGTGCCAGCGTACGAATCGGGACACTCTATGGCTACACCTTC
TRBD1	-	TRBV23-1	TRBJ1-5	CASSPTGESNQPQHF	TGCGCCAGCAGTCCGACAGGGGAGAGCAATCAGCCCCAGCATTTT
-	-	TRBV13	TRBJ2-1	CASSLGLGVFYNEQFF	TGTGCCAGCAGCTTAGGCCTAGGTGTCTTCTACAATGAGCAGTTCTTC
-	-	TRBV5-5	TRBJ1-2	CASSPDKNYGYTF	TGTGCCAGCAGCCCGGACAAGAACTATGGCTACACCTTC
-	-	TRBV6-5	TRBJ1-2	CASSYSNGQRYGYTF	TGTGCCAGCAGTTACTCAAACGGGCAGCGGTATGGCTACACCTTC
-	once	TRBV5-5	TRBJ1-4	CASSLIGATNEKLFF	TGTGCCAGCAGCTTGATAGGGGCCACTAATGAAAAACTGTTTTTT
-	few	TRBV7-7	TRBJ1-6	CASSLRTMSCLIPLHF	TGTGCCAGCAGCTTAAGGACTATGTCTTGTTTGATTCCCCTCCACTTT
TRBD1	few	TRBV5-1	TRBJ1-1	CASSAQGAYDEAFF	TGCGCCAGCAGCGCACAGGGGGCTTACGATGAAGCTTTCTTT
-	-	TRBV24-1	TRBJ2-5	CATSGTGGPRETQYF	TGTGCCACCAGTGGTACCGGGGGGCCTCGAGAGACCCAGTACTTC
TRBD1	-	TRBV24-1	TRBJ1-2	CATRRDSRALYGYTF	TGTGCCACCAGGAGGGACAGCCGAGCCCTATATGGCTACACCTTC
-	few	TRBV18	TRBJ1-1	CASSPTGGDTEAFF	TGTGCCAGCTCACCGACAGGTGGGGACACTGAAGCTTTCTTT
TRBD1	-	TRBV5-1	TRBJ2-7	CASSKIFSGTGEDEQYF	TGCGCCAGCAGCAAAATCTTTTCCGGGACAGGGGAGGACGAGCAGTACTTC